The clone carrying this T cell receptor (beta chain) was observed a handful of times. Its antigen remains unknown. The CDR3 consists of 16 residues. The V gene lost 4 bases and the J gene lost 0 bases, with 12 bases spanning the gap. The germline V gene encodes CDR1 SGHAT and CDR2 FQNNGV. Sequenced by immunoSEQ multiplex PCR; TCRdb stores in-frame clones only, minus some. The repertoire has some 5,600 clones, around 65% of them found once; the top ten carry less than 45%. This record belongs to a study of CD8 T cell repertoires and HIV-1 epitope variants. Study information: Twenty-five autologous and known Gag and Nef epitope variant peptides each stimulated T cells separately. A roughly 10-day culture received IL-2, IL-7 and IL-15 on days 3 and 7.

The sequence was collected from a male donor with HIV. This chain uses TRBV11-2 with TRBJ1-4, with unresolved D. The specimen was cultured CD8+ T cells derived from PBMCs. CDR3 sequence reads: CASSSTDGATNEKLFF. The CDR3 region has the DNA TGTGCCAGCAGCTCAACGGACGGAGCAACTAATGAAAAACTGTTTTTT.